Presented here are 25 T cell receptor beta chains from one specimen sequenced in a study of multiple sclerosis patients with progressive multifocal leukoencephalopathy. Time point indicated: before natalizumab initiation. Assay: immunoSEQ multiplex PCR; the TCRdb copy retains only in-frame clones and omits some. The data contain around 32,000 clones, around 92% of them singletons. The sequenced material came from PBMCs. These receptors originate from a young man with multiple sclerosis.

The chain links TRBV5-1 to TRBJ2-1; TRBD2 might be the D (6 bases). The CDR3 runs 13 residues. Trimming pared 3 bases from V and 10 bases from J, leaving 14 bases between. Per germline, CDR1 SGHRS and CDR2 YFSETQ. The CDR3 region has the DNA TGCGCCAGCAGCTCGGGACTCCCGGGGGAGCAGTTCTTC. Residues: CASSSGLPGEQFF. The full variable domain, with the rest looked up from reference TRBV5-1 and TRBJ2-1, is KAGVTQTPRYLIKTRGQQVTLSCSPISGHRSVSWYQQTPGQGLQFLFEYFSETQRNKGNFPGRFSGRQFSNSRSEMNVSTLELGDSALYLCASSSGLPGEQFFGPGTRLTVL.

V usage is TRBV2 and J usage is TRBJ2-1, with unresolved D. The CDR3 runs to 12 residues. Germline-derived CDR1 and CDR2 are SNHLY and FYNNEI. Trimming shortened V by 1 base and J by 12 bases, and 10 bases separated the two germline ends. CDR3 sequence: CASSEDRWGQFF. The CDR3 bases are TGTGCCAGCAGTGAAGACCGCTGGGGGCAGTTCTTC.

J is TRBJ2-1 and V is TRBV9; 15 nucleotides align to TRBD2. Germline CDR1 is SGDLS and CDR2 is YYNGEE. The CDR3 totals 19 residues. Germline trimming cut 4 bases from V and 0 bases from J; bases unmatched to any gene: 8. The CDR3 sequence is CASSPGLAGGWSSYNEQFF. In DNA, the CDR3 is TGTGCCAGCAGCCCGGGACTAGCGGGAGGTTGGAGCTCCTACAATGAGCAGTTCTTC.

A single count supports this clone. The chain uses TRBV19 and TRBJ2-1; 14 bases fit TRBD2. The CDR3 has 19 amino acids. Looked up from germline, CDR1 is LNHDA and CDR2 is SQIVND (reference sequence). V trimming: 5 bases; J trimming: 2 bases; junction bases outside the gene matches: 11. The CDR3 bases are TGTGCCAGTAGTTTTCCGGGACTAGCGGGAGAGGGTGCCTACAATGAGCAGTTCTTC. It translates to CASSFPGLAGEGAYNEQFF.

The chain recombines TRBV5-4 with TRBJ2-3; no firm D call. The CDR3 extends over 12 amino acids. The germline gives CDR1 SGHNT, CDR2 YYREEE (reference sequence). V dropped 2 bases and J dropped 6 bases, with 7 bases sitting between them. The CDR3 loop is CASSFGPDTQYF. The CDR3 bases are TGTGCCAGCAGCTTTGGTCCCGATACGCAGTATTTT.

The chain combines TRBV9 with TRBJ1-1; 8 nucleotides align to TRBD1. CDR3 length: 18 residues. The junction had 15 bases not matched to a gene; V was cut back by 3 bases and J by 2 bases. Germline CDR1 and CDR2: SGDLS and YYNGEE. In DNA form, the CDR3 reads TGTGCCAGCAGCGGACCTCCAGGCAGGGGGCGCGGAAACACTGAAGCTTTCTTT. Amino acids: CASSGPPGRGRGNTEAFF.

The chain couples TRBV2 to TRBJ2-3, with a possible D match to TRBD2 (7 bases). Germline V CDR1 and CDR2: SNHLY, FYNNEI. The CDR3 totals 17 residues. Trimming pared 5 bases from V and 1 base from J, leaving 19 bases between. The CDR3 here is CASSPNLAGAGTDTQYF. The CDR3, as DNA: TGTGCCAGCAGTCCGAACCTCGCGGGGGCCGGCACAGATACGCAGTATTTT.

J is TRBJ1-6 and V is TRBV6-1, with unresolved D. Per germline, CDR1 MNHNS and CDR2 SASEGT. Between the trimmed V and J ends, which lost 2 bases and 0 bases, there was a span of 11 bases. The CDR3 contains 17 residues. CDR3 protein: CASSELPSSSYNSPLHF. The CDR3 DNA reads as TGTGCCAGCAGTGAACTGCCGTCGAGCTCCTATAATTCACCCCTCCACTTT.

This clone was recorded once. This chain links TRBV6-1 with TRBJ1-1; tentatively, D is TRBD1 (5 bases). Germline lookup yields CDR1 MNHNS and CDR2 SASEGT. V lost 2 bases, J lost 1 base, and 5 bases lay in between. This CDR3 region has 13 residues. The CDR3 sequence is CASSERGNTEAFF. The CDR3, as DNA: TGTGCCAGCAGTGAAAGGGGGAACACTGAAGCTTTCTTT.

This rearrangement joins TRBV27 to TRBJ1-1; D gene uncertain. Trimming took off 3 bases at V and 0 bases at J, with 8 bases between the two ends. CDR1 is MNHEY, CDR2 SMNVEV, per germline (reference sequence). CDR3 length: 14 amino acids. CDR3 DNA: TGTGCCAGCAGTTTTGAGGGTTTGAACACTGAAGCTTTCTTT. Protein: CASSFEGLNTEAFF.

This chain joins TRBV11-2 and TRBJ1-1; tentatively, D is TRBD1 (5 bases). Trimming left V 2 bases short and J 4 bases short, with 14 bases between. The CDR3 loop spans 15 amino acids. Germline assignment: CDR1 SGHAT and CDR2 FQNNGV. The CDR3 loop is CASSLPQGAVTEAFF. The CDR3 bases are TGTGCCAGCAGCTTACCCCAAGGGGCGGTCACTGAAGCTTTCTTT.

This chain uses TRBV27 with TRBJ2-7; 8 positions match TRBD2. Trimming removed 0 bases from V and 7 bases from J; junction bases left unmatched: 5. The CDR3 is 14 residues long. Germline loops: CDR1 MNHEY, CDR2 SMNVEV (reference sequence). CDR3 residues: CASSLSRGAVEQYF. The DNA for the CDR3 is TGTGCCAGCAGTTTATCGCGGGGGGCGGTTGAGCAGTACTTC.

The genes are TRBV11-2 and TRBJ2-3; TRBD2 is a possible D gene (5 bases). V was pared by 6 bases and J by 2 bases, with 15 bases between. The V gene's germline CDR1 is SGHAT and CDR2 FQNNGV. The CDR3 length is 15 residues. CDR3 loop: CASRLGYSSTDTQYF. The CDR3 region has the DNA TGTGCCAGCAGACTAGGGTACAGCTCCACAGATACGCAGTATTTT.

The chain employs TRBV2 and TRBJ2-7; TRBD1 matches 7 bases. The CDR3 contains 13 residues. V shed 6 bases, J shed 6 bases, and the junction held 8 bases outside the gene matches. CDR1 and CDR2 from the germline V gene are SNHLY and FYNNEI. The CDR3 reads CASRPQGIGEQYF. The CDR3 DNA reads as TGTGCCAGCAGGCCACAGGGGATAGGCGAGCAGTACTTC.

The gene calls are TRBV7-9 and TRBJ1-1; TRBD1 aligns across 9 bases. Germline V gene data show CDR1 as SEHNR and CDR2 as FQNEAQ (reference sequence). This CDR3 spans 15 amino acids. V was pared by 3 bases and J by 0 bases, with 2 bases of the junction left unmatched. The CDR3 sequence is CASSLGQGLNTEAFF. The CDR3 nucleotides read TGTGCCAGCAGCTTGGGACAGGGCTTGAACACTGAAGCTTTCTTT.

The V call is TRBV4-3, the J call TRBJ2-3; D unclear. The germline V and J ends were trimmed by 0 bases and 5 bases, with 24 bases remaining between them. CDR3 size: 19 residues. Per germline, CDR1 LGHNA and CDR2 YSLEER. CDR3 sequence (DNA): TGCGCCAGCAGCCAAGATACTCCCAGCCTCACCTCATCCTTAGATACGCAGTATTTT. Amino acids: CASSQDTPSLTSSLDTQYF.

The J gene is TRBJ2-1, the V gene TRBV4-1; 13 nucleotides match TRBD2. Per the germline V gene, CDR1 is MGHRA and CDR2 is YSYEKL. V lost 0 bases to trimming and J lost 15 bases; unmatched junction nucleotides: 5. The CDR3 length is 14 residues. The CDR3 nucleotides read TGCGCCAGCAGCCAAGATGGGACTAGCGGGATGCTGTTCTTC. It codes for CASSQDGTSGMLFF.

This chain joins TRBV5-4 and TRBJ1-6, with D unclear. Trimming cost V 2 bases and J 6 bases, with 12 bases left between them. The germline gives CDR1 SGHNT, CDR2 YYREEE (reference sequence). This CDR3 contains 15 residues. CDR3 nucleotide sequence: TGTGCCAGCAGCTTCGACATGGAGCTTAATTCACCCCTCCACTTT. The encoded protein is CASSFDMELNSPLHF.

The rearrangement joins TRBV10-3 to TRBJ1-1, with 10 bases lining up with TRBD1. Germline CDR1 ENHRY, CDR2 SYGVKD. With V trimmed by 11 bases and J by 4 bases, 4 bases remained unmatched. The CDR3 is made up of 12 amino acids. The CDR3 region has the DNA TGTGCCTCTCGGACAGGGGGCACTGAAGCTTTCTTT. Translating gives CASRTGGTEAFF.

This rearrangement joins TRBV7-8 to TRBJ2-7; D is possibly TRBD2 (5 bases). Per the germline V gene, CDR1 is SGHVS and CDR2 is FQNEAQ. This CDR3 region has 13 residues. V lost 2 bases, J lost 1 base, and 6 bases lay in between. The CDR3 DNA sequence: TGTGCCAGCAGCTTAAGAGGGTCCTACGAGCAGTACGTC. As protein: CASSLRGSYEQYV.

DNA of the CDR3: TGTGCCAGTAGGGAACAGAACACCGGGGAGCTGTTTTTT. Its translation is CASREQNTGELFF. V is TRBV19 and J is TRBJ2-2; no clear D. Trimming shortened V by 6 bases and J by 1 base, and 6 bases separated the two germline ends. The length of the CDR3 is 13 residues. Germline CDR1 is LNHDA and CDR2 is SQIVND (reference sequence).

V is TRBV29-1 and J is TRBJ2-4; TRBD1 matches at 7 bases. Germline loops: CDR1 SQVTM, CDR2 ANQGSEA. The V and J ends lost 2 bases and 3 bases, in that order; junction bases with no gene match: 7. The CDR3 length is 15 residues. The CDR3 nucleotides are TGCAGCGTTGAATACAGGGGCCCCGGCAAAAACATTCAGTACTTC. This encodes CSVEYRGPGKNIQYF.

The genes are TRBV21-1 and TRBJ2-3. TRBV21-1 is an annotated pseudogene. The CDR3 covers 14 residues. The CDR3 loop reads CASSKEIPTDTQYF. The CDR3 nucleotides are TGTGCCAGCAGCAAAGAGATCCCCACAGATACGCAGTATTTT.

DNA of the CDR3: TGTGCCAGCAGGGTCGCAGGGGGCTGGAACTATGGCTACACCTTC. Translated, it gives CASRVAGGWNYGYTF. This chain connects TRBV27 to TRBJ1-2, with 8 bases that match TRBD1. Germline V gene lookup returns CDR1 MNHEY and CDR2 SMNVEV (reference sequence). The CDR3 has 15 residues. The trim removed 6 bases at V and 2 bases at J, leaving 8 bases unmatched.

This clone was seen just once. The chain carries TRBV7-9 and TRBJ2-1; unclear D gene. V lost 4 bases and J lost 9, with 7 bases in between. The V gene's germline CDR1 is SEHNR and CDR2 FQNEAQ (reference sequence). This CDR3 has 11 residues. Here the CDR3 DNA reads TGTGCCAGCAGCTCAGCAGTTGAGCAGTTCTTC. Amino acids: CASSSAVEQFF.